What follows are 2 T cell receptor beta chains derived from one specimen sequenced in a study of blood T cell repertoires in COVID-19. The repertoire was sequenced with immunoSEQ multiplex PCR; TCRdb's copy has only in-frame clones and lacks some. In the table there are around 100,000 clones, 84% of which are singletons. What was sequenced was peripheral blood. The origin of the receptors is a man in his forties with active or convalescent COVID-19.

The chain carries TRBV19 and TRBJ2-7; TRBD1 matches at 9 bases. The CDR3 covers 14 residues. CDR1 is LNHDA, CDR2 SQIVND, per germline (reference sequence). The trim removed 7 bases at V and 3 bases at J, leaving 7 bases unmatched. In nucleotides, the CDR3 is TGTGCCAGTAATACGGGACAGGGACGCTACGAGCAGTACTTC. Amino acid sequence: CASNTGQGRYEQYF.

The CDR3 DNA sequence: TGCGCCAGCAGCGCCGCCGCGGCGAACACTGAAGCTTTCTTT. This encodes CASSAAAANTEAFF. The chain couples TRBV5-1 to TRBJ1-1; D is unclear. The CDR3 sequence is 14 residues long. V dropped 4 bases and J dropped 1 base, with 11 bases sitting between them. CDR1 is SGHRS and CDR2 is YFSETQ in the germline V gene.